This TCR beta chain came from a study of T-cell memory formation after mild COVID-19. Study at large: The TCR clusters were mostly specific to one donor.

This clonotype has only a few counts. Its antigen remains unknown. 5'RACE, which relied on constant-segment primers, yielded TCR alpha and TCR beta cDNA libraries carrying sample barcodes and UMIs. TCRdb re-derived calls from the 5' RACE reads in MiXCR, one entry per CDR3 protein. The profile shows 150,000 to 200,000 distinct CDR3 sequences, 30% to 35% of them singletons. Germline CDR1 DFQATT, CDR2 SNEGSKA (reference sequence). V was pared by 3 bases and J by 7 bases, with 8 bases of the junction left unmatched. This CDR3 comprises 15 residues. Points from the study as a whole: Researchers found some responding clones in pre-infection memory, a sign that cross-reactive memory joined.

The V and J genes are TRBV20-1 and TRBJ2-1; 11 nucleotides align to TRBD2. The sequenced sample was PBMCs or a T cell subset sorted from them (not recorded which). This receptor was obtained from an adult woman who had mild COVID-19 (a few samples of this study predate the infection). Cell type and time point are not known. The CDR3: CSASDSGRALNEQFF. CDR3 sequence (DNA): TGCAGTGCTAGTGATAGCGGGAGGGCCCTGAATGAGCAGTTCTTC.